A selection of T cell receptor beta chains follows, all from one sample in a study of technical replicates of blood from several donors. Data came from immunoSEQ multiplex PCR; TCRdb stores just in-frame clones and leaves some out. There are approximately 93,000 clones in the sample; approximately 95% occur only once, and around 0.25% lies in the top ten. Sequenced sample: T cells isolated from PBMCs. These receptors all come from a human donor in good health. The CDR3 runs from the conserved cysteine through the conserved F or W. The D gene is left open where the match is weak. Clone size is shown for a subset of rows, as once, few, many or a class of expanded clone.

D	size	V	J	CDR3	DNA
-	-	TRBV7-9	TRBJ2-7	CASSRRDTTYEQYF	TGTGCCAGCAGCCGCCGGGACACTACCTACGAGCAGTACTTC
TRBD2	-	TRBV13	TRBJ2-1	CASSLVLGLARNNEQFF	TGTGCCAGCAGCTTGGTGCTGGGACTAGCACGGAACAATGAGCAGTTCTTC
TRBD1	-	TRBV29-1	TRBJ1-1	CSVVGQAYMNTEAFF	TGCAGCGTTGTGGGACAGGCCTACATGAACACTGAAGCTTTCTTT
-	-	TRBV4-1	TRBJ2-5	CASSQDRVGGPIQETQYF	TGCGCCAGCAGCCAAGATCGGGTGGGGGGTCCCATCCAAGAGACCCAGTACTTC
TRBD2	-	TRBV5-4	TRBJ2-1	CASREASGGPSDPFF	TGTGCCAGCAGGGAGGCTAGCGGGGGGCCCTCCGATCCGTTCTTC
TRBD1	-	TRBV14	TRBJ2-1	CASSPALRDRGSYNEQFF	TGTGCCAGCAGCCCAGCACTCCGGGACAGGGGTTCCTACAATGAGCAGTTCTTC
TRBD1	-	TRBV10-1	TRBJ2-1	CATSGQGVTGAGDEQFF	TGCGCCACCTCGGGACAGGGGGTGACCGGGGCAGGCGATGAGCAGTTCTTC
TRBD1	-	TRBV25-1	TRBJ1-4	CASQGQGGEKLFF	TGTGCCAGCCAGGGACAGGGCGGTGAAAAACTGTTTTTT
TRBD1	-	TRBV27	TRBJ2-4	CASRSPALQGAHIQYF	TGTGCCAGCAGGTCCCCAGCTCTGCAGGGGGCTCACATTCAGTACTTC
-	once	TRBV4-2	TRBJ2-1	CASSPGVLVENEQFF	TGTGCCAGCAGCCCCGGGGTACTGGTTGAGAATGAGCAGTTCTTC
-	-	TRBV27	TRBJ2-7	CASNSAGPRGEQYF	TGTGCCAGCAACAGTGCCGGGCCCAGAGGGGAGCAGTACTTC
TRBD2	-	TRBV4-2	TRBJ2-5	CASSQESSGGETQYF	TGTGCCAGCAGCCAAGAGTCTAGCGGGGGCGAGACCCAGTACTTC
TRBD1	-	TRBV13	TRBJ2-7	CASSTRTGLPYEQYF	TGTGCCAGCAGCACCCGGACAGGTCTCCCCTACGAGCAGTACTTC
TRBD2	-	TRBV6-4	TRBJ2-1	CASSERFLRGASYNEQFF	TGTGCCAGCAGTGAGCGGTTTTTGCGGGGGGCCTCCTACAATGAGCAGTTCTTC
-	-	TRBV6-5	TRBJ1-5	CASSAVFSNQPQHF	TGTGCCAGCAGTGCGGTCTTTAGCAATCAGCCCCAGCATTTT
TRBD2	-	TRBV29-1	TRBJ2-7	CSVGCGRGDGSYEQYF	TGCAGCGTTGGTTGCGGGAGGGGGGACGGCTCCTACGAGCAGTACTTC
-	-	TRBV11-3	TRBJ1-1	CASSLGLRATEAFF	TGTGCCAGCAGCTTAGGACTACGGGCCACTGAAGCTTTCTTT
TRBD2	-	TRBV5-6	TRBJ2-5	CASSSFLRLAGKTQYF	TGTGCCAGCAGCTCTTTTCTAAGACTAGCGGGAAAGACCCAGTACTTC
TRBD2	-	TRBV28	TRBJ2-1	CASSTTRQGLAGEQFF	TGTGCCAGCAGCACCACCCGACAGGGACTAGCGGGCGAGCAGTTCTTC